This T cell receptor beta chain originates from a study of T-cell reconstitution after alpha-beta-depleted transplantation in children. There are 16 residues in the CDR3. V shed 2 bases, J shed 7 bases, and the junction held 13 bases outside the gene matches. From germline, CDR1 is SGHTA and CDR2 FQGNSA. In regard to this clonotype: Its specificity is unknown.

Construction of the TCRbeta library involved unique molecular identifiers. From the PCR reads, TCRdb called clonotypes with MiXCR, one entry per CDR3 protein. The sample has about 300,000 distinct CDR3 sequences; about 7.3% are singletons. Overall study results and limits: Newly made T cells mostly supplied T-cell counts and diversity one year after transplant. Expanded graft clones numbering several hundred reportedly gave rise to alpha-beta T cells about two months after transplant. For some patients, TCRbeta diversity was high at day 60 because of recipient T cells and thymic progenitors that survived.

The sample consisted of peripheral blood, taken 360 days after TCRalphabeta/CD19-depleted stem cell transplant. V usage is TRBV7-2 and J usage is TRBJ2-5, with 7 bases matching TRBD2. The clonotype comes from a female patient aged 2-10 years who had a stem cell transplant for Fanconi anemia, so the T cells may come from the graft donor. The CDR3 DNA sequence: TGTGCCAGCAGCTTATCTTTAACTAGCGCTTTCGCGACCCAGTACTTC. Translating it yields CASSLSLTSAFATQYF.